This T cell receptor (beta chain) was sequenced in a study of blood T cell repertoires in COVID-19. Study-level information: Acute and convalescent COVID-19 samples came from the United States, Italy and Spain.

The germline CDR1 and CDR2 sequences are SGHRS and YFSETQ. The CDR3 contains 16 residues. The ends lost 2 bases at V and 2 bases at J; junction bases unmatched: 8. Participants had their cohort set by participant-reported clinical history. Some clones are missing from TCRdb's copy, which holds only in-frame ones; the method was immunoSEQ multiplex PCR. This table holds some 250,000 clones, about 89% found once. Sequenced: PBMCs or T cells enriched from blood (not recorded which). This rearrangement joins TRBV5-1 to TRBJ2-7; the match to TRBD1 covers 9 bases. The sequence derives from a man between 40 and 49 years old who had recovered from COVID-19. As DNA, the CDR3 is TGCGCCAGCAGCTTAACCTCCGGGACAGGGACCTACGAGCAGTACTTC. This encodes CASSLTSGTGTYEQYF.